The TCR beta chain under discussion was sequenced for a study of molecular identifiers for immune sequencing clone quantification. Study in general: In replicates, RNA from approximately 20,000 or 100,000 naive CD8 cells was divided five ways and four parts were sequenced.

Findings and limits, study-wide: The share of molecules held by clones above 20 RNA copies was over 98% in effector cells and under 1% in naive cells.

As regards this clonotype: The target antigen is unknown. A read error is possible here, since a much larger clone lies one base away.

One entry per CDR3 protein, called by TCRdb with MiXCR from the PCR reads. Of hundreds of thousands of distinct CDR3 sequences in the sample, just under 20% are singletons; the top ten hold roughly 0.9%. The CDR3 is 14 amino acids. Germline V lookup: CDR1 SNHLY, CDR2 FYNNEI. The sequenced sample consisted of naive CD8+ T cells from blood, with Jurkat cell RNA spiked in. Subset in this sample: FACS-sorted CD8+CD4-CCR7+CD45RA+ naive T cells. The TCR was taken from a human donor in good health. Some libraries in this study had Jurkat cell RNA spiked in. The V call is TRBV2, the J call TRBJ1-2, with D maybe TRBD1 (6 bases). The CDR3 spells CVSSGPTGSHGYTF. The CDR3 DNA reads TGTGTCAGCAGTGGCCCAACAGGGAGTCATGGCTACACCTTC.